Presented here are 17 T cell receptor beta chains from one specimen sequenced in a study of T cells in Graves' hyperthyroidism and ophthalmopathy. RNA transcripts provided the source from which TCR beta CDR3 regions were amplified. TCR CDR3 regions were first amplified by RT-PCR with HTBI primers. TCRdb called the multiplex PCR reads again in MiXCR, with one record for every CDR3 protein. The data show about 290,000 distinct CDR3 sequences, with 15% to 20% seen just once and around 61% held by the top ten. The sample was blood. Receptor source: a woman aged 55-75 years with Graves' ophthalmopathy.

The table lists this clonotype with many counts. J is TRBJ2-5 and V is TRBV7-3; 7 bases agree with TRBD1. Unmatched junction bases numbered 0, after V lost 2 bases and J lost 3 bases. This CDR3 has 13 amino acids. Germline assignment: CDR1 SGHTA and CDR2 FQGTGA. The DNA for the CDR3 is TGTGCCAGCAGCTTAGACAGGGAAGAGACCCAGTACTTC. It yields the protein CASSLDREETQYF.

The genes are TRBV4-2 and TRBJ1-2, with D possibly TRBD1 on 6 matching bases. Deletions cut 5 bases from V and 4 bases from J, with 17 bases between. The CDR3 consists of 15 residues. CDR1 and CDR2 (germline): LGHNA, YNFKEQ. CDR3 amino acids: CASSDRQESAYGYTF. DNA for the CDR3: TGTGCCAGCAGCGACAGGCAGGAATCGGCCTATGGCTACACCTTC.

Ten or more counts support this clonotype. This CDR3 reads CSARWGGGAIREQFF. DNA for the CDR3: TGCAGTGCTCGGTGGGGCGGGGGGGCCATTAGGGAGCAGTTCTTC. V and J are TRBV20-1 and TRBJ2-1, with TRBD2 matching over 9 bases. V shed 5 bases and J 10 bases; nucleotides not matched to a gene: 15. The length of the CDR3 is 15 residues. Germline-derived CDR1 and CDR2 are DFQATT and SNEGSKA (reference sequence).

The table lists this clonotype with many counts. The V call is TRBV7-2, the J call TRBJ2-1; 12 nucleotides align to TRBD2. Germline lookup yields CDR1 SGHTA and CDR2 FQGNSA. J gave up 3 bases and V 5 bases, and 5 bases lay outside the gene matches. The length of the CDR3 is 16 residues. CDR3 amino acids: CASSPPGLAGYNEQFF. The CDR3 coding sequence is TGTGCCAGCAGCCCACCGGGACTAGCGGGCTACAATGAGCAGTTCTTC.

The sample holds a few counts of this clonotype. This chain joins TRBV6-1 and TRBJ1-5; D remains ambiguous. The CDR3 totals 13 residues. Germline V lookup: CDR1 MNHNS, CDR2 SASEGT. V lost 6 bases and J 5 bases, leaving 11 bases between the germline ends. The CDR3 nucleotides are TGTGCCAGCAGCTCTCGTCCGTATCAGCCCCAGCATTTT. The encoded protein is CASSSRPYQPQHF.

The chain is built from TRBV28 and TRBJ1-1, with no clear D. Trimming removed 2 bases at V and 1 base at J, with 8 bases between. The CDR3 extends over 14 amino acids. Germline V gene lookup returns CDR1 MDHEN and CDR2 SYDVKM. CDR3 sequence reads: CASSLPATNTEAFF. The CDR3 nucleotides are TGTGCCAGCAGTTTACCCGCGACGAACACTGAAGCTTTCTTT.

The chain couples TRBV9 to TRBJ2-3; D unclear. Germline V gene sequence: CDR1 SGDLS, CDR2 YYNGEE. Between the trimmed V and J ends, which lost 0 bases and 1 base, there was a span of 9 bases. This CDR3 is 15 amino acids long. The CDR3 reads CASSVESGGTDTQYF. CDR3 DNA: TGTGCCAGCAGCGTAGAGAGTGGGGGCACAGATACGCAGTATTTT.

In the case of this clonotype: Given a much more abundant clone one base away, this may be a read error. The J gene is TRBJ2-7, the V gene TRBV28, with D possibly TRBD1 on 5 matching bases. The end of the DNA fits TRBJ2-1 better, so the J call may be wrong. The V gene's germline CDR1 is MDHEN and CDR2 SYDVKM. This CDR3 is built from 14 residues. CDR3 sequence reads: CASSLGQTPYEQFF. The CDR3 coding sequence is TGTGCCAGCAGTTTGGGGCAGACCCCTTACGAGCAGTTCTTC.

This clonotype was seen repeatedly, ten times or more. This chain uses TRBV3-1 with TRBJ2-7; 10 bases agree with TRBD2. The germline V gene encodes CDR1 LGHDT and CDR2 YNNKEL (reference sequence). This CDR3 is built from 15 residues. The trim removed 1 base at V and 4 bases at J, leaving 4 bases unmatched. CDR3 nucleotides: TGTGCCAGCAGCCAAGGGTTAGCGGGAGGTTACGAGCAGTACTTC. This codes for CASSQGLAGGYEQYF.

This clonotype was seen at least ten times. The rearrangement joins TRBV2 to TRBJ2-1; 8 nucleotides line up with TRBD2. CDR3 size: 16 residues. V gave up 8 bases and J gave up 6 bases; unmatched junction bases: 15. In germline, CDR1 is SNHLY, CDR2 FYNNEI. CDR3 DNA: TGTGCCAGCGTCCGGGGGGGGCTAGCGGCCGCCAATGAGCAGTTCTTC. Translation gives CASVRGGLAAANEQFF.

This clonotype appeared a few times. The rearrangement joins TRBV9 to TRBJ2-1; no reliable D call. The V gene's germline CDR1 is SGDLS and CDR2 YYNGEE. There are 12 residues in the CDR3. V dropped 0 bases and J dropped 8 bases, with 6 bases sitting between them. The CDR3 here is CASSVATHEQFF. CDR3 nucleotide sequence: TGTGCCAGCAGCGTAGCTACACATGAGCAGTTCTTC. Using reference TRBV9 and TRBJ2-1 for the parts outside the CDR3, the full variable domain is DSGVTQTPKHLITATGQRVTLRCSPRSGDLSVYWYQQSLDQGLQFLIQYYNGEERAKGNILERFSAQQFPDLHSELNLSSLELGDSALYFCASSVATHEQFFGPGTRLTVL.

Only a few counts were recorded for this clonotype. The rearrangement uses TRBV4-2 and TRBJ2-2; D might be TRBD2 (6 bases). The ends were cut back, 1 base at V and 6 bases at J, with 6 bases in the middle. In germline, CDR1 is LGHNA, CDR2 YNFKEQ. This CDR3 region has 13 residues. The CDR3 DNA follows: TGTGCCAGCAGCCAAGGACTAGCCGGGGAGCTGTTTTTT. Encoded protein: CASSQGLAGELFF.

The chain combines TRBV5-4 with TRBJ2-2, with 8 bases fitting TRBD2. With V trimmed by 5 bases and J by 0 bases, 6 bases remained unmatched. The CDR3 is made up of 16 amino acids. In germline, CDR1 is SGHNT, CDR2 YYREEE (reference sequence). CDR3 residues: CASRSSGGTNTGELFF. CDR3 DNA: TGTGCCAGCAGGAGCTCGGGAGGGACGAACACCGGGGAGCTGTTTTTT.

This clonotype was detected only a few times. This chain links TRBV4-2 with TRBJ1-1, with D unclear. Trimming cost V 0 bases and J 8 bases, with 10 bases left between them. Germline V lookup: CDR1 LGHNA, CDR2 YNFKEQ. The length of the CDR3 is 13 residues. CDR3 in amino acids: CASSQDEGMEAFF. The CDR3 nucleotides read TGTGCCAGCAGCCAAGATGAAGGAATGGAAGCTTTCTTT.

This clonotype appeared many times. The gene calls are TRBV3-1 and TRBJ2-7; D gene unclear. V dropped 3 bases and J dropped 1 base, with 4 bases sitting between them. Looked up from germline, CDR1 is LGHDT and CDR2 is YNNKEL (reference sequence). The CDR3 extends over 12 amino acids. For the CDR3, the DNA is TGTGCCAGCAGCCATCCTTCCTACGAGCAGTACTTC. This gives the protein CASSHPSYEQYF.

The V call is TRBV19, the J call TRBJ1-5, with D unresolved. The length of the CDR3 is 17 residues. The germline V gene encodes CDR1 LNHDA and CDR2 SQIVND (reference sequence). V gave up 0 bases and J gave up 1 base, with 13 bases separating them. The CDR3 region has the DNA TGTGCCAGTAGTATAGATGTCGGCGGCCTCAGCAATCAGCCCCAGCATTTT. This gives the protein CASSIDVGGLSNQPQHF.

The CDR3 sequence: CAWSVQGAYTF. CDR3 coding DNA: TGTGCCTGGAGTGTACAGGGGGCATACACCTTC. The chain joins TRBV30 to TRBJ1-2; 9 nucleotides match TRBD1. There are 11 residues in the CDR3. Germline assignment: CDR1 GTSNPN and CDR2 SVGIG (reference sequence). Trimming cost V 0 bases and J 11 bases; bases outside gene matches: 1.